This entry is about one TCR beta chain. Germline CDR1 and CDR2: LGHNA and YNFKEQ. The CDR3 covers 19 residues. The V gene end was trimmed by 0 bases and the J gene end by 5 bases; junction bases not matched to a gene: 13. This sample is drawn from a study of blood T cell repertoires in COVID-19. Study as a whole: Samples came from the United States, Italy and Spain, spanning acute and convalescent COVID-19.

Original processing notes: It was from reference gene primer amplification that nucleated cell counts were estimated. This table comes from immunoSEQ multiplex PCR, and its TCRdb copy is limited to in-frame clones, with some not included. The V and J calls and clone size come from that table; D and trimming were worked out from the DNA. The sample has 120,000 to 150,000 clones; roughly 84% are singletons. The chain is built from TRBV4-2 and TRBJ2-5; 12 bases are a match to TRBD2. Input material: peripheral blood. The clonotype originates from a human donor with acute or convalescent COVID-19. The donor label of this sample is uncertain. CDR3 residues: CASSQDLTSGSTMSETQYF. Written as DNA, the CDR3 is TGTGCCAGCAGCCAAGATCTGACTAGCGGGAGCACCATGTCGGAGACCCAGTACTTC.